These 10 T cell receptor beta chains were sequenced from one sample in a study of PD-L1 blockade in urothelial cancer. Only in-frame clones appear in the TCRdb table, and some are missing; sequencing was by immunoSEQ multiplex PCR. The sample comprises almost 90,000 clones, less than 90% of which are singletons, and 2% to 2.5% rests with the top ten. Time point specified: pretreatment peripheral blood. Here the sequenced sample was PBMCs, taken around atezolizumab (anti-PD-L1) treatment. The source is a man aged 60 to 69 with urothelial cancer.

The chain recombines TRBV7-2 with TRBJ2-7; 10 bases fit TRBD2. This CDR3 is 14 amino acids long. J lost 7 bases, V lost 7 bases, and 10 bases had no gene match. The V gene's germline CDR1 is SGHTA and CDR2 FQGNSA. The CDR3 reads CASTLERGGREQYF. In DNA form, the CDR3 reads TGTGCCAGCACCCTGGAGCGGGGGGGCCGAGAGCAGTACTTC. Variable domain in full (rest from reference TRBV7-2 and TRBJ2-7): GAGVSQSPSNKVTEKGKDVELRCDPISGHTALYWYRQSLGQGLEFLIYFQGNSAPDKSGLPSDRFSAERTGGSVSTLTIQRTQQEDSAVYLCASTLERGGREQYFGPGTRLTVT.

The gene calls are TRBV30 and TRBJ1-1, with D uncertain. V was shortened by 0 bases and J by 5 bases, with 10 bases between the two germline ends. Germline lookup yields CDR1 GTSNPN and CDR2 SVGIG (reference sequence). This CDR3 region has 13 residues. CDR3 coding DNA: TGTGCCTGGAGTGTACGGGGAAGGACTGAAGCTTTCTTT. Its translation: CAWSVRGRTEAFF.

The chain couples TRBV10-2 to TRBJ2-2; TRBD2 might be the D (6 bases). Germline V lookup: CDR1 WSHSY, CDR2 SAAADI. Between the trimmed V and J ends, which lost 7 bases and 4 bases, there was a span of 13 bases. This CDR3 is built from 14 residues. The CDR3 nucleotides are TGCGCCAGCACTTCCGGGGGAAGCACCGGGGAGCTGTTTTTT. Its protein product is CASTSGGSTGELFF.

This clone is categorized as large (0.1 to 1%). The same CDR3 also results from other DNA sequences found in this sample. The J gene is TRBJ2-7, the V gene TRBV19; 8 bases line up with TRBD1. There are 14 residues in the CDR3. Trimming removed 3 bases from V and 4 bases from J; junction bases left unmatched: 5. Germline V gene lookup returns CDR1 LNHDA and CDR2 SQIVND (reference sequence). DNA for the CDR3: TGTGCCAGTAGTATTGGGACAGGCGGGTACGAGCAGTACTTC. It encodes CASSIGTGGYEQYF.

This clone was counted between two and nine times. V usage is TRBV4-1 and J usage is TRBJ2-7, with D perhaps TRBD2 (6 bases). CDR1 and CDR2 (germline): MGHRA, YSYEKL. Trimming stripped 1 base from V and 3 bases from J, with 13 bases between. This CDR3 region has 15 residues. In nucleotides, the CDR3 is TGCGCCAGCAGCCAAGCGCCCGGGACTCACTACGAGCAGTACTTC. The encoded protein is CASSQAPGTHYEQYF.

This clone was detected only a few times. The CDR3 nucleotides read TGTGCCAGCAGCTCCGGACAGGGGATCGGAACTGAAGCTTTCTTT. The encoded protein is CASSSGQGIGTEAFF. The chain recombines TRBV5-5 with TRBJ1-1; 9 nucleotides agree with TRBD1. The length of the CDR3 is 15 residues. V was clipped by 3 bases and J by 5 bases; unmatched bases: 8. Germline V gene data show CDR1 as SGHKS and CDR2 as YYEKEE (reference sequence).

The V and J genes are TRBV7-7 and TRBJ2-1, with 8 positions matching TRBD2. Germline V gene sequence: CDR1 SSHAT, CDR2 FNYEAQ (reference sequence). The V segment lost 5 bases and the J segment 5 bases; nucleotides outside the gene matches: 17. The CDR3 totals 18 residues. The CDR3: CASSRRLAPSAGDNEQFF. The CDR3 DNA follows: TGTGCCAGCAGCCGAAGACTAGCGCCTAGTGCGGGGGACAATGAGCAGTTCTTC.

CDR3 protein: CSVEEGKQYF. The DNA of the CDR3 is TGCAGCGTTGAGGAGGGAAAGCAGTACTTC. J is TRBJ2-7 and V is TRBV29-1, with TRBD2 as a possible D gene (6 bases). Trimming removed 3 bases at V and 8 bases at J, with 8 bases between. Germline-derived CDR1 and CDR2 are SQVTM and ANQGSEA. The CDR3 covers 10 residues.

V usage is TRBV19 and J usage is TRBJ1-4; the D gene is possibly TRBD1 (5 bases). Germline V gene data show CDR1 as LNHDA and CDR2 as SQIVND (reference sequence). V was cut by 7 bases and J by 6 bases, with 12 bases left in between. CDR3 length: 13 residues. Here the CDR3 DNA reads TGTGCCAGTAAAGGCAGGGTGGATGAAAAACTGTTTTTT. Its translation is CASKGRVDEKLFF.

The chain is built from TRBV19 and TRBJ1-2; D is perhaps TRBD1 (5 bases). V was trimmed by 2 bases and J by 4 bases, leaving 8 bases between them. The CDR3 is made up of 13 amino acids. Germline CDR1 reads LNHDA; CDR2 reads SQIVND (reference sequence). The CDR3 nucleotides read TGTGCCAGTAGTATACAGGGCCTCTATGGCTACACCTTC. It yields the protein CASSIQGLYGYTF.